This T cell receptor beta chain was recovered during a study of blood T cells in healthy people across ages. The sample holds a few counts of this clonotype. A second about 6 to 11 cycle PCR used barcoded and J-beta primers. TCRdb analysed the 5' RACE reads with MiXCR anew, one entry per CDR3 protein. The sample has 1,500,000 or so distinct CDR3 sequences; about 45% are singletons. Per germline, CDR1 SGHTA and CDR2 FQGNSA. This CDR3 comprises 17 residues. The V end was cut by 2 bases, the J end by 1 base, with 17 bases between. This TCR was sampled from a woman aged 18-35 years in good health. V and J are TRBV7-2 and TRBJ1-1; D is perhaps TRBD1 (6 bases). What was sequenced was blood. CDR3 nucleotide sequence: TGTGCCAGCAGCTTAAAAAAGGGGGTTCTGGGGAACACTGAAGCTTTCTTT. Translating gives CASSLKKGVLGNTEAFF.